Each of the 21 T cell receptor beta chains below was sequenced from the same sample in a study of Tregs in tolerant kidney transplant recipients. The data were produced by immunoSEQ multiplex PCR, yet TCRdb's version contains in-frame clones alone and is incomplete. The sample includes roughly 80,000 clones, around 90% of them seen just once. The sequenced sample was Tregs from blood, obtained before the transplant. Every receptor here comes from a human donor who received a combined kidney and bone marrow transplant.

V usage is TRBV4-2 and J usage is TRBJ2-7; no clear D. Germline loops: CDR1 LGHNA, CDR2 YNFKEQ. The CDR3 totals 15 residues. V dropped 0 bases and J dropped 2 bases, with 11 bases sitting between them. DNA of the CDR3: TGTGCCAGCAGCCAAGATATCTCGGGTCCCTACGAGCAGTACTTC. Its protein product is CASSQDISGPYEQYF.

CDR3 DNA: TGTGCCAGCAGTGACCAGGGGTCCTCGAACACTGAAGCTTTCTTT. This sequence encodes CASSDQGSSNTEAFF. The chain is built from TRBV2 and TRBJ1-1, with D maybe TRBD1 (6 bases). Germline V gives CDR1 SNHLY, CDR2 FYNNEI. V was trimmed by 3 bases and J by 1 base, leaving 12 bases between them. The CDR3 consists of 15 residues. The entire variable domain, with the rest obtained from reference TRBV2 and TRBJ1-1, is as follows: EPEVTQTPSHQVTQMGQEVILRCVPISNHLYFYWYRQILGQKVEFLVSFYNNEISEKSEIFDDQFSVERPDGSNFTLKIRSTKLEDSAMYFCASSDQGSSNTEAFFGQGTRLTVV.

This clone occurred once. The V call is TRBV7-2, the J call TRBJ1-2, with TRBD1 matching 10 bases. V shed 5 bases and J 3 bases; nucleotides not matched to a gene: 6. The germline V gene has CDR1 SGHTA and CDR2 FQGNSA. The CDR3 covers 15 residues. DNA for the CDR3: TGTGCCAGCAGCCCCGGGACAGGGGTGCACTATGGCTACACCTTC. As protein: CASSPGTGVHYGYTF.

For the CDR3, the DNA is TGTGCCAGTAGTATATCAGTTCAGCCCCAGCATTTT. The encoded protein is CASSISVQPQHF. The chain has TRBV19 and TRBJ1-5; D unresolved. CDR3 length: 12 amino acids. V was pared by 2 bases and J by 6 bases, with 5 bases between. The germline V gene has CDR1 LNHDA and CDR2 SQIVND (reference sequence).

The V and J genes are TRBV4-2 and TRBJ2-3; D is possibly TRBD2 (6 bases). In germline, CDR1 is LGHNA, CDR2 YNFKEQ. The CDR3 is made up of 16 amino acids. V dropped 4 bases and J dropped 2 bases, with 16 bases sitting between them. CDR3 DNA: TGTGCCAGCAGCCCAGGAGGGGTAGTGGCCACAGATACGCAGTATTTT. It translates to CASSPGGVVATDTQYF.

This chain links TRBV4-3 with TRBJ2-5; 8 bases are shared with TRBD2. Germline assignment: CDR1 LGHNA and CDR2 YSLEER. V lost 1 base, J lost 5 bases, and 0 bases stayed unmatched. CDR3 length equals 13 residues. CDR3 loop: CASSQGTSETQYF. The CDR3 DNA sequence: TGCGCCAGCAGCCAAGGGACTAGCGAGACCCAGTACTTC.

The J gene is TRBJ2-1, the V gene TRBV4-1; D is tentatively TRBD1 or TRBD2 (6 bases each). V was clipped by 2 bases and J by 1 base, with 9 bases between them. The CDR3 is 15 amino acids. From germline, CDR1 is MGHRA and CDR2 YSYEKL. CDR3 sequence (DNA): TGCGCCAGCAGCCAAAGAGGGGGGTCCTACAATGAGCAGTTCTTC. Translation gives CASSQRGGSYNEQFF.

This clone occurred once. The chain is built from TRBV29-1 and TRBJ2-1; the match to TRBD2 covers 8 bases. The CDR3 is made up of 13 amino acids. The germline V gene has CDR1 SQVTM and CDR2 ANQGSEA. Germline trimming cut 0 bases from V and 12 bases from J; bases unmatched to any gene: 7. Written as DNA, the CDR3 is TGCAGCGTTGAAGATCTCCTTCTAGCGGGGCAGTTCTTC. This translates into CSVEDLLLAGQFF.

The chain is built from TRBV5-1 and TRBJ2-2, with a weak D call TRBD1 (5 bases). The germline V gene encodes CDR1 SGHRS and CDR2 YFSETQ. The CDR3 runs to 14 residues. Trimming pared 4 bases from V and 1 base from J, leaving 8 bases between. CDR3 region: CASSDDRNTGELFF. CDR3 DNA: TGCGCCAGCAGCGATGACAGGAACACCGGGGAGCTGTTTTTT.

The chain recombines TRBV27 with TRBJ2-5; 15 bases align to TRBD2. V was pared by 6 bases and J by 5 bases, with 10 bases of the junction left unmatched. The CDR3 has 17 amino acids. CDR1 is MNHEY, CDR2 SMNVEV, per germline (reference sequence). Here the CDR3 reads CASSLGGLAGGLETQYF. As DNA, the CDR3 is TGTGCCAGCAGCCTAGGGGGACTAGCGGGAGGTCTGGAGACCCAGTACTTC.

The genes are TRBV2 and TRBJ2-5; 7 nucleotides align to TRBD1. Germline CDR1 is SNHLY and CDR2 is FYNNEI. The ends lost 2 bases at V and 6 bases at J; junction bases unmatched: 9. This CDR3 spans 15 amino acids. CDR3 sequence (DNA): TGTGCCAGCAGTGAATCGGGACAGAGATCGAAGACCCAGTACTTC. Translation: CASSESGQRSKTQYF. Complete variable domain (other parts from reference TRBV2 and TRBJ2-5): EPEVTQTPSHQVTQMGQEVILRCVPISNHLYFYWYRQILGQKVEFLVSFYNNEISEKSEIFDDQFSVERPDGSNFTLKIRSTKLEDSAMYFCASSESGQRSKTQYFGPGTRLLVL.

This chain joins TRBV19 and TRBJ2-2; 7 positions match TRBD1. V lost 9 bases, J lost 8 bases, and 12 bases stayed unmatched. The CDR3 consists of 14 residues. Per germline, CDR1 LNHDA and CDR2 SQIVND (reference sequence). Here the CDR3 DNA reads TGTGCCAGCAGACAGGGAGACCTTGTTGGGGAGCTGTTTTTT. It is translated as CASRQGDLVGELFF.

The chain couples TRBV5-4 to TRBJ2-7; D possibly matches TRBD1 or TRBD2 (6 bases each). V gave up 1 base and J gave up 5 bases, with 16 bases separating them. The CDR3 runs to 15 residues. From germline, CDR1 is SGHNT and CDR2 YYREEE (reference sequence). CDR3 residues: CASSLYRASGDEQYF. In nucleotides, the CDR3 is TGTGCCAGCAGCTTGTACAGGGCCTCGGGGGACGAGCAGTACTTC.

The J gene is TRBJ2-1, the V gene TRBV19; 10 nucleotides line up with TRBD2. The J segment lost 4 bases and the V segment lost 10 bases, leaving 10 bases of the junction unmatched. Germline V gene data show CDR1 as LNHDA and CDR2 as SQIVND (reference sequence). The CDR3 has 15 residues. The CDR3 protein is CATSRASGGYNEQFF. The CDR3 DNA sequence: TGTGCCACCAGTCGGGCTAGCGGGGGATACAATGAGCAGTTCTTC. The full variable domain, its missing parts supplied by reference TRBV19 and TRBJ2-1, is DGGITQSPKYLFRKEGQNVTLSCEQNLNHDAMYWYRQDPGQGLRLIYYSQIVNDFQKGDIAEGYSVSREKKESFPLTVTSAQKNPTAFYLCATSRASGGYNEQFFGPGTRLTVL.

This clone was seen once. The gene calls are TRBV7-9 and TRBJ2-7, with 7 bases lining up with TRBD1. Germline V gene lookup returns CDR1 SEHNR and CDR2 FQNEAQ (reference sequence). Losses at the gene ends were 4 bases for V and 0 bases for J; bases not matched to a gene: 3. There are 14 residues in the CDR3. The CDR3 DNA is TGTGCCAGCAGCTCCGGGACAGACTCCTACGAGCAGTACTTC. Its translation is CASSSGTDSYEQYF. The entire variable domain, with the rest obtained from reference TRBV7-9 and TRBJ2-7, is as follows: DTGVSQNPRHKITKRGQNVTFRCDPISEHNRLYWYRQTLGQGPEFLTYFQNEAQLEKSRLLSDRFSAERPKGSFSTLEIQRTEQGDSAMYLCASSSGTDSYEQYFGPGTRLTVT.

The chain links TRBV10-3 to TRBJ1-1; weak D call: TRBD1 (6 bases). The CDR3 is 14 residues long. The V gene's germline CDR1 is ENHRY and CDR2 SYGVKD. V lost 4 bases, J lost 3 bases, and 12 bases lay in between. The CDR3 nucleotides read TGTGCCATCAGTGGGGGGGGGCGCGACACTGAAGCTTTCTTT. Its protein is CAISGGGRDTEAFF.

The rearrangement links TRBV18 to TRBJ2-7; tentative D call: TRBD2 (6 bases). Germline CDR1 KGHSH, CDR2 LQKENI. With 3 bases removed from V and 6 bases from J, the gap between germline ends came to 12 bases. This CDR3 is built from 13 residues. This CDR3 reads CASSPGQGGEQYF. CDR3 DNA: TGTGCCAGCTCACCGGGGCAGGGAGGCGAGCAGTACTTC.

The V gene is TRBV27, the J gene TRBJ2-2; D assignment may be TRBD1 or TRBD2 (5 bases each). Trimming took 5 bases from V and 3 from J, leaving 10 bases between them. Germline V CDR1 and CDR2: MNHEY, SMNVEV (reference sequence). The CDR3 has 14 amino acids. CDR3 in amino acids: CASSPGRHTGELFF. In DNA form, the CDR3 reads TGTGCCAGCAGTCCGGGACGGCACACCGGGGAGCTGTTTTTT.

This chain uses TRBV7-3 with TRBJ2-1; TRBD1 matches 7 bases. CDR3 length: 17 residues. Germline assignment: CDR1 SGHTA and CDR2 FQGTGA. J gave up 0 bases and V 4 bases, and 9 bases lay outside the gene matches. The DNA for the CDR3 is TGTGCCAGCAGCTCCCCGCGACAGGGCGGCTCCTACAATGAGCAGTTCTTC. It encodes CASSSPRQGGSYNEQFF.

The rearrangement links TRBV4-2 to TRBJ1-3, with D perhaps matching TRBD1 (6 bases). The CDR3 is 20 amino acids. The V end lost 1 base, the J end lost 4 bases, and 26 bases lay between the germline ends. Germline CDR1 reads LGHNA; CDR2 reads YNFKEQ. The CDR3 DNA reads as TGTGCCAGCAGCCAAGCCCAAGGAACAAGGACAGTAAGAGGGGGAAACACCATATATTTT. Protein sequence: CASSQAQGTRTVRGGNTIYF.

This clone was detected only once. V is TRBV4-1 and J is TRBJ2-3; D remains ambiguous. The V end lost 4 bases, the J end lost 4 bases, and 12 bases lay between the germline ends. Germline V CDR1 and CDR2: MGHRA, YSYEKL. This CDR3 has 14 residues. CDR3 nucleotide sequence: TGCGCCAGCAGCCGTACGGGCGGCGCAGATACGCAGTATTTT. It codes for CASSRTGGADTQYF.